The 11 T cell receptor beta chains below were found in one sample sequenced in a study of blood T cell repertoires in COVID-19. Data came from immunoSEQ multiplex PCR; TCRdb stores just in-frame clones and leaves some out. The sample contains under 300,000 clones, 81% of which appear only once. Material: peripheral blood. These TCRs come from a woman in her fifties or sixties with active or convalescent COVID-19.

Points on this clone: A read error may produce the germline difference seen at one junction end. CDR3: CAISQAAGRSYNSPLHF. In DNA, the CDR3 is TGTGCCATCAGCCAAGCTGCAGGTCGCTCCTATAATTCACCCCTCCACTTT. V gene TRBV4-2 combines with J gene TRBJ1-6; D gene unclear. CDR3 length equals 17 residues. CDR1 LGHNA and CDR2 YNFKEQ come from the germline V gene.

The chain has TRBV28 and TRBJ1-5; TRBD1 aligns across 10 bases. There are 15 residues in the CDR3. Germline values: CDR1 MDHEN, CDR2 SYDVKM. The junction had 8 bases not matched to a gene; V was cut back by 6 bases and J by 6 bases. The CDR3 loop reads CASSSGQGVSQPQHF. The CDR3 DNA sequence: TGTGCCAGCAGCTCCGGACAGGGGGTGAGTCAGCCCCAGCATTTT.

Here the CDR3 reads CASSDRSSYNSPLHF. The CDR3 bases are TGTGCCAGCAGTGACAGGAGCTCCTATAATTCACCCCTCCACTTT. The chain joins TRBV27 to TRBJ1-6, with D maybe TRBD1 (6 bases). The V end was cut by 5 bases, the J end by 0 bases, with 8 bases between. CDR1 is MNHEY and CDR2 is SMNVEV in the germline V gene (reference sequence). The CDR3 runs to 15 residues.

The chain couples TRBV29-1 to TRBJ2-2, with TRBD1 identical over 7 bases. Losses at the gene ends were 5 bases for V and 3 bases for J; bases not matched to a gene: 12. Germline-derived CDR1 and CDR2 are SQVTM and ANQGSEA. The CDR3 has 16 residues. The CDR3 sequence: CSVSWGDRAHTGELFF. CDR3 DNA: TGCAGCGTTTCTTGGGGCGACAGGGCCCACACCGGGGAGCTGTTTTTT.

The chain employs TRBV12-5 and TRBJ1-2, with TRBD1 as a possible D gene (6 bases). Between the trimmed V and J ends, which lost 0 bases and 2 bases, there was a span of 10 bases. The CDR3 contains 15 residues. Germline CDR1 and CDR2: LGHNT and FRNRAP. The CDR3 coding sequence is TGTGCTAGTGGTTTGGTAGGTGGGGGCAACTATGGCTACACCTTC. Its protein is CASGLVGGGNYGYTF.

CDR3 nucleotides: TGTGCCAGCAGCCGGACAGGAGGGTTGGAGACCCAGTACTTC. This sequence encodes CASSRTGGLETQYF. This sequence joins TRBV7-3 and TRBJ2-5; D perhaps matches TRBD1 (7 bases). With 5 bases removed from V and 5 bases from J, the gap between germline ends came to 15 bases. Germline CDR1 reads SGHTA; CDR2 reads FQGTGA. The CDR3 covers 14 residues.

This rearrangement joins TRBV5-4 to TRBJ2-5; 14 nucleotides align to TRBD2. The length of the CDR3 is 16 residues. Germline V gene sequence: CDR1 SGHNT, CDR2 YYREEE (reference sequence). V gave up 4 bases and J gave up 5 bases; unmatched junction bases: 7. CDR3 loop: CASSPTSGGARETQYF. The DNA for the CDR3 is TGTGCCAGCAGCCCGACTAGCGGGGGGGCCAGGGAGACCCAGTACTTC.

The CDR3 bases are TGCGCCAGCAGCCCCCGCGGTAGCCAAGAGACCCAGTACTTC. This translates into CASSPRGSQETQYF. The genes are TRBV5-1 and TRBJ2-5; D unresolved. V was clipped by 4 bases and J by 1 base, with 11 bases between them. Germline V gives CDR1 SGHRS, CDR2 YFSETQ. The CDR3 loop spans 14 amino acids.

The chain couples TRBV18 to TRBJ2-1; 11 bases map to TRBD1. Germline V gives CDR1 KGHSH, CDR2 LQKENI. The V segment lost 4 bases and the J segment 5 bases; nucleotides outside the gene matches: 4. This CDR3 is built from 15 residues. In nucleotides, the CDR3 is TGTGCCAGCTCACAACGGGACAGGGGGGACAATGAGCAGTTCTTC. This sequence encodes CASSQRDRGDNEQFF.

This clone occurred once. The chain has TRBV3-1 (or the pseudogene TRBV3-2) and TRBJ2-7, with 10 positions matching TRBD2. V dropped 4 bases and J dropped 2; count of bases not matched to a gene: 8. The germline CDR1 and CDR2 sequences are LGHDT and YNNKEL (reference sequence). This CDR3 spans 16 amino acids. The CDR3 protein is CASSPVRGLAAYEQYF. The CDR3 DNA is TGTGCCAGCAGCCCTGTTCGAGGACTAGCGGCCTACGAGCAGTACTTC.

This sequence joins TRBV4-1 and TRBJ2-3; 10 bases agree with TRBD2. The trim removed 1 base at V and 5 bases at J, leaving 6 bases unmatched. There are 16 residues in the CDR3. From germline, CDR1 is MGHRA and CDR2 YSYEKL. The CDR3 coding sequence is TGCGCCAGCAGCCAAGTTCCAGCGGGGGGGGGAGATACGCAGTATTTT. Amino acids: CASSQVPAGGGDTQYF.